This TCR beta chain originates from a study of blood T cell repertoires in COVID-19. Germline assignment: CDR1 SGHRS and CDR2 YFSETQ. V shed 3 bases and J shed 5 bases, with 9 bases lying between them. There are 14 residues in the CDR3. The method was immunoSEQ multiplex PCR; TCRdb's version includes in-frame clones alone and lacks a portion of them. The sample comprises more than 250,000 clones, around 87% of which are singletons, and 5.3% rests with the top ten. This chain connects TRBV5-1 to TRBJ1-6; TRBD1 might be the D (6 bases). The sequence derives from a woman in her twenties or thirties who had recovered from COVID-19. The sequenced sample was PBMCs or T cells enriched from blood (not recorded which). The CDR3 region is CASSSGDNNSPLHF. In nucleotides, the CDR3 is TGCGCCAGCAGCTCCGGGGACAATAATTCACCCCTCCACTTT.